This T cell receptor (beta chain) was sequenced in a study of T cells after yellow fever vaccination. TCRdb recomputed calls from the 5' RACE reads with MiXCR, one row per CDR3 protein. The sample has more than 50,000 distinct CDR3 sequences, 5.7% seen once. This clonotype was picked up many times. Study-wide findings and caveats: A weaker secondary response peaked on day 5, the primary on day 15. CD4 and CD8 compartments shared a small share of clonotypes, likely from convergent recombination. FACS-sorted repertoires might harbor abundant contaminating clonotypes from the bulk population.

Sequences were derived from PBMCs, either bulk or a sorted T-cell subset (CD4+, CD8+, memory, or dextramer-sorted; not recorded which), sampled on the day of the yellow fever booster vaccination. The origin of this receptor is a man aged 18 to 29 who received the YFV17D yellow fever vaccine.

CDR3 bases: TGTGCCAGCAGCTTAACCCGGTGGGCAGATACGCAGTATTTT. This translates into CASSLTRWADTQYF. The chain joins TRBV7-2 to TRBJ2-3; no clear D gene. This CDR3 has 14 residues. Germline CDR1 is SGHTA and CDR2 is FQGNSA. V was shortened by 2 bases and J by 4 bases, with 10 bases between the two germline ends.